The 16 T cell receptor beta chains reported below all come from one sample, sequenced in a study of cytomegalovirus exposure and HLA in healthy donors. Using immunoSEQ multiplex PCR, the repertoire was profiled, and TCRdb retains in-frame clones only, with some absent. The sample yields about 350,000 clones, roughly 87% seen once. Sequenced material: PBMCs. All receptors come from a woman aged 25 to 39 in good health and CMV-seropositive.

The chain employs TRBV30 and TRBJ1-1; tentative D call: TRBD1 (5 bases). Germline CDR1 and CDR2: GTSNPN and SVGIG (reference sequence). Trimming left V 3 bases short and J 3 bases short, with 8 bases between. The CDR3 sequence is 12 residues long. CDR3 coding DNA: TGTGCCTGGAGCATAGGGGACACTGAAGCTTTCTTT. This codes for CAWSIGDTEAFF.

This CDR3 reads CASSLGQGGRNTEAFF. The CDR3 DNA reads TGTGCCAGCAGCTTAGGACAGGGGGGCAGGAACACTGAAGCTTTCTTT. The rearrangement joins TRBV7-6 to TRBJ1-1, with TRBD1 matching over 9 bases. V lost 1 base, J lost 1 base, and 4 bases stayed unmatched. The germline CDR1 and CDR2 sequences are SGHVS and FNYEAQ. The CDR3 sequence is 16 residues long. Full variable domain (remainder filled in from reference TRBV7-6 and TRBJ1-1): GAGVSQSPRYKVTKRGQDVALRCDPISGHVSLYWYRQALGQGPEFLTYFNYEAQQDKSGLPNDRFSAERPEGSISTLTIQRTEQRDSAMYRCASSLGQGGRNTEAFFGQGTRLTVV.

There are a few counts of this clone. CDR3: CASGLTRDGTLNTEAFF. DNA of the CDR3: TGTGCTAGTGGTTTAACCCGGGACGGGACTTTGAACACTGAAGCTTTCTTT. The V and J genes are TRBV12-5 and TRBJ1-1; D might be TRBD1 (5 bases). CDR3 length: 17 amino acids. V dropped 3 bases and J dropped 0 bases, with 17 bases sitting between them. Germline V CDR1 and CDR2: LGHNT, FRNRAP.

The chain is built from TRBV27 and TRBJ2-7; 9 bases agree with TRBD1. CDR1 MNHEY and CDR2 SMNVEV come from the germline V gene (reference sequence). V shed 8 bases and J 1 base; nucleotides not matched to a gene: 6. The CDR3 sequence is 14 residues long. Written as DNA, the CDR3 is TGTGCCAGCCGCAGACAGGGGGAGTCCTACGAGCAGTACTTC. Protein: CASRRQGESYEQYF.

This chain joins TRBV5-4 and TRBJ1-2; perhaps TRBD1 as D (6 bases). Germline V lookup: CDR1 SGHNT, CDR2 YYREEE (reference sequence). The CDR3 runs to 14 residues. Trimming took off 3 bases at V and 0 bases at J, with 9 bases between the two ends. In DNA form, the CDR3 reads TGTGCCAGCAGCTCCACAGGGCCTAACTATGGCTACACCTTC. Translating gives CASSSTGPNYGYTF.

This chain connects TRBV15 to TRBJ1-1; 8 nucleotides line up with TRBD1. This CDR3 spans 15 amino acids. CDR1 is LNHNV, CDR2 YYDKDF, per germline (reference sequence). The trim removed 4 bases at V and 1 base at J, leaving 5 bases unmatched. CDR3 amino acids: CATSKPGTGNTEAFF. The DNA of the CDR3 is TGTGCCACCAGCAAGCCCGGGACAGGGAACACTGAAGCTTTCTTT.

The chain has TRBV11-3 and TRBJ2-2; possibly TRBD1 for D (6 bases). Trimming cost V 5 bases and J 6 bases, with 16 bases left between them. The CDR3 runs to 15 residues. Germline lookup yields CDR1 SGHNT and CDR2 YENEEA. CDR3 DNA sequence: TGTGCCAGCAGCCCGGGACATATGTTGTCCGGGGAGCTGTTTTTT. This translates into CASSPGHMLSGELFF.

The chain has TRBV28 and TRBJ1-5; a weak D match, TRBD1 (5 bases). The V and J ends lost 3 bases and 7 bases respectively, with 16 bases between them. Germline values: CDR1 MDHEN, CDR2 SYDVKM. The CDR3 has 15 residues. In DNA, the CDR3 is TGTGCCAGCAGTTTTCCTGCAGGGCCGGGACAGCCCCAGCATTTT. This sequence encodes CASSFPAGPGQPQHF.

The chain carries TRBV7-9 and TRBJ1-5, with D tentatively TRBD1 (5 bases). The CDR3 loop spans 15 amino acids. Trimming took 0 bases from V and 3 from J, leaving 9 bases between them. From germline, CDR1 is SEHNR and CDR2 FQNEAQ (reference sequence). CDR3 in amino acids: CASSLAGAANQPQHF. The DNA of the CDR3 is TGTGCCAGCAGCTTAGCAGGGGCAGCCAATCAGCCCCAGCATTTT.

The gene calls are TRBV29-1 and TRBJ2-5; D remains unclear. The CDR3 consists of 11 residues. The V gene's germline CDR1 is SQVTM and CDR2 ANQGSEA. V was shortened by 4 bases and J by 5 bases, with 8 bases between the two germline ends. In DNA form, the CDR3 reads TGCAGCGTTGCGCCTGGGGAGACCCAGTACTTC. Its translation: CSVAPGETQYF.

J is TRBJ2-1 and V is TRBV2, with 11 bases fitting TRBD2. The CDR3 loop spans 15 amino acids. The germline V gene has CDR1 SNHLY and CDR2 FYNNEI. Losses at the gene ends were 6 bases for V and 3 bases for J; bases not matched to a gene: 4. In DNA form, the CDR3 reads TGTGCCAGCAGGGCCACTAGCGGGAGCTACAATGAGCAGTTCTTC. Protein sequence: CASRATSGSYNEQFF.

This chain links TRBV5-6 with TRBJ1-5; D not resolved. Germline V gene lookup returns CDR1 SGHDT and CDR2 YYEEEE. The CDR3 extends over 14 amino acids. Deletions cut 3 bases from V and 9 bases from J, with 16 bases between. The CDR3 here is CASSSPKIMGPQHF. For the CDR3, the DNA is TGTGCCAGCAGCTCCCCAAAAATAATGGGGCCCCAGCATTTT.

The chain has TRBV6-6 and TRBJ2-7, with D uncertain. V was trimmed by 6 bases and J by 4 bases, leaving 16 bases between them. Germline CDR1 reads MNHNY; CDR2 reads SVGAGI (reference sequence). This CDR3 spans 14 amino acids. CDR3 bases: TGTGCCAGCAGCCTACTCGGTGGTGTGTACGAGCAGTACTTC. It yields the protein CASSLLGGVYEQYF.

The V gene is TRBV6-1, the J gene TRBJ2-6; 7 bases agree with TRBD2. The germline gives CDR1 MNHNS, CDR2 SASEGT. This CDR3 has 20 amino acids. Trimming at V came to 2 bases and at J to 0 bases, leaving 13 bases not matched to a gene. The CDR3 nucleotides read TGTGCCAGCAGTGAACGACGCAGAGGGAGGGTGACCTCTGGGGCCAACGTCCTGACTTTC. It is translated as CASSERRRGRVTSGANVLTF.

The sample holds a few counts of this clone. The chain couples TRBV25-1 to TRBJ2-7; either TRBD1 or TRBD2 may fit D (6 bases each). Germline V gene sequence: CDR1 MGHDK, CDR2 SYGVNS. V shed 3 bases and J shed 1 base, with 13 bases lying between them. The CDR3 length is 15 residues. DNA of the CDR3: TGTGCCAGCAGTGATGGCACAGGGAGGTCCTACGAGCAGTACTTC. Encoded protein: CASSDGTGRSYEQYF.

The chain recombines TRBV19 with TRBJ2-7; D gene ambiguous. This CDR3 contains 14 residues. Trimming took 0 bases from V and 6 from J, leaving 12 bases between them. The germline CDR1 and CDR2 sequences are LNHDA and SQIVND (reference sequence). In nucleotides, the CDR3 is TGTGCCAGTAGTATAGATCCCAATGAGGCCGAGCAGTACTTC. Translating gives CASSIDPNEAEQYF.